This T cell receptor beta chain was obtained from a study of T cell clones after liver transplantation. Study-level background: A pre-transplant mixed lymphocyte reaction with TCRbeta sequencing defined graft-donor-reactive clones followed in post-transplant blood. Subjects received no induction therapy and standard immunosuppression until randomization at 12-24 months post-transplant. Blood was drawn pre-transplant, before withdrawal, and after full or failed withdrawal.

Using immunoSEQ multiplex PCR, the repertoire was profiled, and TCRdb retains in-frame clones only, with some absent. The sample comprises over 100,000 clones, approximately 78% of which are singletons, and about 1% rests with the top ten. Specimen: CD4+ T cells from blood, collected before liver transplant. This sequence was found in a human donor who received a liver transplant.

The CDR3 loop is CASSEGQGALEATNEKLFF. The CDR3, as DNA: TGTGCCAGCAGTGAGGGACAGGGGGCTCTTGAGGCAACTAATGAAAAACTGTTTTTT. J is TRBJ1-4 and V is TRBV6-1; 12 bases are a match to TRBD1. This CDR3 comprises 19 residues. The V gene end was trimmed by 3 bases and the J gene end by 0 bases; junction bases not matched to a gene: 8. Germline V gives CDR1 MNHNS, CDR2 SASEGT.